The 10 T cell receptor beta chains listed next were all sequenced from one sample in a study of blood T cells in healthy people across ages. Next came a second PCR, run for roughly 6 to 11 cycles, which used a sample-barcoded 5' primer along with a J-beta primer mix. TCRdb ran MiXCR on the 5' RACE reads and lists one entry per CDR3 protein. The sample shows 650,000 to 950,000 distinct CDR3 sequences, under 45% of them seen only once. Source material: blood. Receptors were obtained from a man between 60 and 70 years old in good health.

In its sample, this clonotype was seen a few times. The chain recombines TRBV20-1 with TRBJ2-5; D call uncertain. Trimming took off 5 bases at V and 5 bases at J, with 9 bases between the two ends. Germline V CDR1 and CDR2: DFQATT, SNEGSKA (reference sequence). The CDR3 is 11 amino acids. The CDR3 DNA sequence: TGCAGTGCTGCCCTCGGGGAGACCCAGTACTTC. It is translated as CSAALGETQYF.

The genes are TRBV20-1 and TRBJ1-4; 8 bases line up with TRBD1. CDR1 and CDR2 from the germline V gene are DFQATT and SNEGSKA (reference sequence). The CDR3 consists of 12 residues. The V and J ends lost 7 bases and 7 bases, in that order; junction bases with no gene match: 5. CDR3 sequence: CSGLDRVEKLFF. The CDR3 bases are TGCAGTGGCCTGGACAGGGTTGAAAAACTGTTTTTT.

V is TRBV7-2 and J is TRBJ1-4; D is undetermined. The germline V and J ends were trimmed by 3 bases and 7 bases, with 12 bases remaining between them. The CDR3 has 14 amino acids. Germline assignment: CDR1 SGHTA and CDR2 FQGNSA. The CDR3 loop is CASSFAGRSEKLFF. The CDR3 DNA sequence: TGTGCCAGCAGCTTCGCTGGGCGGAGTGAAAAACTGTTTTTT.

The CDR3 region is CASSQKVSGNTEAFF. As DNA, the CDR3 is TGTGCCAGCAGCCAAAAGGTGAGCGGGAACACTGAAGCTTTCTTT. This chain links TRBV11-2 with TRBJ1-1; D is unresolved. V dropped 5 bases and J dropped 1 base, with 14 bases sitting between them. CDR1 and CDR2 from the germline V gene are SGHAT and FQNNGV. The CDR3 runs to 15 residues.

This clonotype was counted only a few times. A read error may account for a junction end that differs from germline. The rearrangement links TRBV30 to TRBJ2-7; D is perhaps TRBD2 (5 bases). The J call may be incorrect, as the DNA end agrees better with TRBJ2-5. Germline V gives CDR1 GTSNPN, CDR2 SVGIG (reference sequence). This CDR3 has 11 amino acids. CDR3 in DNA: TGTGCCGGGAGTGTCCAAGGGACCCAGTACTTC. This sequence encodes CAGSVQGTQYF.

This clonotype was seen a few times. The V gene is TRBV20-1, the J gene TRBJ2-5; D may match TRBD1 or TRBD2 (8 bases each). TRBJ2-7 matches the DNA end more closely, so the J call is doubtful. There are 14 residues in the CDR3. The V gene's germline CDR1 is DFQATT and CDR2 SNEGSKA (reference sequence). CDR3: CSVQTGASGSEQYF. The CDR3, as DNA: TGCAGTGTTCAGACAGGGGCTAGCGGGTCCGAGCAGTACTTC.

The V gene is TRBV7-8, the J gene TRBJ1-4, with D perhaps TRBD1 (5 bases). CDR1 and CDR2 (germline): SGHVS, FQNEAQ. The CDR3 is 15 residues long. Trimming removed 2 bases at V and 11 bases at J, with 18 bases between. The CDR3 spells CASSLYTQEKGKLFF. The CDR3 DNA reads TGTGCCAGCAGCTTATACACACAGGAGAAAGGGAAACTGTTTTTT.

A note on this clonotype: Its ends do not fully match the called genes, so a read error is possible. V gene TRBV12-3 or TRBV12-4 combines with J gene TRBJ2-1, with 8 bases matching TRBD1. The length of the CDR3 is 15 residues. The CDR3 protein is CASSRRDRSYNERFF. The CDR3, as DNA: TGTGCCAGCAGCCGCCGGGACAGGAGCTACAATGAGCGGTTCTTC.

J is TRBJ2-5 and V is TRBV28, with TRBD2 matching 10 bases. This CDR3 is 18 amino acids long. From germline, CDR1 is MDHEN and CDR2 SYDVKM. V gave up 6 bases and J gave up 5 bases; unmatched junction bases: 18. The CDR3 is CASSPGVQPSGGKETQYF. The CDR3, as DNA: TGTGCCAGCAGCCCAGGAGTCCAGCCTAGCGGGGGAAAGGAGACCCAGTACTTC.

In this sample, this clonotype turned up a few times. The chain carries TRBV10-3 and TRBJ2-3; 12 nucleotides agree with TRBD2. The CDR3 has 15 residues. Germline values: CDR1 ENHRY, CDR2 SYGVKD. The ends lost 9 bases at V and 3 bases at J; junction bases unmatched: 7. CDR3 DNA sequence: TGTGCCATAAGAGGACTAGCGGGGTCAACAGATACGCAGTATTTT. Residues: CAIRGLAGSTDTQYF.